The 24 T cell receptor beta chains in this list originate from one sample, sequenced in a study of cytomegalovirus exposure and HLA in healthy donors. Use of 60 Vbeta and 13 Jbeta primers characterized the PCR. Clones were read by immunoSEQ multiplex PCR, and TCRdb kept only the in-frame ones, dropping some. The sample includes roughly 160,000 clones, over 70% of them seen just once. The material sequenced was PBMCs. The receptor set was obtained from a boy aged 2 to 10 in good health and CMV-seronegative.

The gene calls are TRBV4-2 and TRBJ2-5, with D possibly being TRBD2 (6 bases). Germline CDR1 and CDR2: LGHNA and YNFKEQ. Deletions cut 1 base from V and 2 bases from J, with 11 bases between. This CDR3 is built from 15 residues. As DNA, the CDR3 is TGTGCCAGCAGCCAAGTGGGGGGTCAGCAAGAGACCCAGTACTTC. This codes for CASSQVGGQQETQYF.

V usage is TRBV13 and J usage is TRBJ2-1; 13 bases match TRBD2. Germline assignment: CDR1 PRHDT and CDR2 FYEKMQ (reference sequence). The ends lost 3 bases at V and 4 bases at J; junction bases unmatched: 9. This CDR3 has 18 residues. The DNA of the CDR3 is TGTGCCAGCAGCTTTCAGGGACTAGCGGGGAACGGTTACAATGAGCAGTTCTTC. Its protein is CASSFQGLAGNGYNEQFF.

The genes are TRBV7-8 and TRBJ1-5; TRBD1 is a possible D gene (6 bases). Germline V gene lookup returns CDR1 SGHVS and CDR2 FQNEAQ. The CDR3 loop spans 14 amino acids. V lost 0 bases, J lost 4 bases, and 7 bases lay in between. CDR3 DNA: TGTGCCAGCAGCTTAGCAGGGGGAAATCAGCCCCAGCATTTT. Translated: CASSLAGGNQPQHF. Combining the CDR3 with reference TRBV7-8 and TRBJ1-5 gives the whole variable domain GAGVSQSPRYKVAKRGQDVALRCDPISGHVSLFWYQQALGQGPEFLTYFQNEAQLDKSGLPSDRFFAERPEGSVSTLKIQRTQQEDSAVYLCASSLAGGNQPQHFGDGTRLSIL.

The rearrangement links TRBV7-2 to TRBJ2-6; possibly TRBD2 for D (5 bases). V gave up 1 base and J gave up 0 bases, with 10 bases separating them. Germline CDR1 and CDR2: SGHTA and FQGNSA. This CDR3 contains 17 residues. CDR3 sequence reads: CASSLGTSISGANVLTF. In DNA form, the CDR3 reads TGTGCCAGCAGCTTAGGGACTTCCATCTCTGGGGCCAACGTCCTGACTTTC.

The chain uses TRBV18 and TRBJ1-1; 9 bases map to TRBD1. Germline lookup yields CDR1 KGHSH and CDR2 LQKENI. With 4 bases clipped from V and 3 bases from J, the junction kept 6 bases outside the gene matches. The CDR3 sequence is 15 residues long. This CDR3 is CASSLTDRGDTEAFF. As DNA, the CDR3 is TGTGCCAGCTCACTAACCGACAGGGGGGACACTGAAGCTTTCTTT.

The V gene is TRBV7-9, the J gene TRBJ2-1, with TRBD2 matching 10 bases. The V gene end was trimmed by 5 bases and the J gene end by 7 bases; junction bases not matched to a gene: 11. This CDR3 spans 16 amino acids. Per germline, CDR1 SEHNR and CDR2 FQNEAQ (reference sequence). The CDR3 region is CASSLAGLADVNEQFF. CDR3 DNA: TGTGCCAGCAGCCTCGCTGGACTAGCGGATGTTAATGAGCAGTTCTTC.

The CDR3 nucleotides read TGCAGTGCTAGAAAGAGTATTGAAGCTTTCTTT. This codes for CSARKSIEAFF. The V gene is TRBV20-1, the J gene TRBJ1-1; D uncertain. V was clipped by 2 bases and J by 7 bases, with 8 bases between them. CDR3 size: 11 residues. Germline V gene lookup returns CDR1 DFQATT and CDR2 SNEGSKA (reference sequence).

CDR3: CAISESSSGTGSETQYF. CDR3 in DNA: TGTGCCATCAGTGAGTCTTCTAGCGGGACCGGCTCGGAGACCCAGTACTTC. V gene TRBV10-3 combines with J gene TRBJ2-5, with TRBD2 identical over 9 bases. The CDR3 is 17 amino acids. The J segment lost 5 bases and the V segment lost 0 bases, leaving 10 bases of the junction unmatched. The germline V gene has CDR1 ENHRY and CDR2 SYGVKD.

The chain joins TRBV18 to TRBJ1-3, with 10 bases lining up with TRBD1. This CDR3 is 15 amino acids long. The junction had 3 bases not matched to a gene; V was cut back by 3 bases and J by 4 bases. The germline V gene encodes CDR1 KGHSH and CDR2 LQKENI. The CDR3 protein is CASSPGQGVGNTIYF. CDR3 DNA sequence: TGTGCCAGCTCACCCGGACAGGGGGTCGGAAACACCATATATTTT.

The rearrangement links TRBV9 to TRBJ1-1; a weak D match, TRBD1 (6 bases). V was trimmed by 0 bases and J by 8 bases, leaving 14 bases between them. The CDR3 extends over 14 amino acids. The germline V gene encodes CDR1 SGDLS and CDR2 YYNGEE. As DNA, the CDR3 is TGTGCCAGCAGCGTAGACTCAGGGGCGCAAGAAGCTTTCTTT. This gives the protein CASSVDSGAQEAFF.

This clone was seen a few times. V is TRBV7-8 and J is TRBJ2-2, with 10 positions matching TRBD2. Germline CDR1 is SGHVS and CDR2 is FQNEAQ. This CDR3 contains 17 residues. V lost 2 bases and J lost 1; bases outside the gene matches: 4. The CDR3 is CASSLPAGGRNTGELFF. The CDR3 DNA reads TGTGCCAGCAGCTTACCAGCGGGGGGGCGGAACACCGGGGAGCTGTTTTTT.

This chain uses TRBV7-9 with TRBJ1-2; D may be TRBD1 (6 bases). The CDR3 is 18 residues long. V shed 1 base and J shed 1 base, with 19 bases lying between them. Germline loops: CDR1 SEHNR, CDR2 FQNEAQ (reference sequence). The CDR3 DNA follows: TGTGCCAGCAGCTTAGAGGGGATTTCAGGGGCGAGTAACTATGGCTACACCTTC. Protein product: CASSLEGISGASNYGYTF.

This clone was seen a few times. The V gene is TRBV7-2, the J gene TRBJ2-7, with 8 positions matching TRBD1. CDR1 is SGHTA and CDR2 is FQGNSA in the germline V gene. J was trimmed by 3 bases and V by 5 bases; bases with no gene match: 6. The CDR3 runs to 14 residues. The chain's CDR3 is CASSDSGGVYEQYF. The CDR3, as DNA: TGTGCCAGCAGCGACTCAGGGGGCGTCTACGAGCAGTACTTC.

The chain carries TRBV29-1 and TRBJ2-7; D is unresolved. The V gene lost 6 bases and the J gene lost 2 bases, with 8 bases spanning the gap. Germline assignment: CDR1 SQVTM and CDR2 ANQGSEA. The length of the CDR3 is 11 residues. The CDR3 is CSVIGPYEQYF. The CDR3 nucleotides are TGCAGCGTAATCGGTCCCTACGAGCAGTACTTC.

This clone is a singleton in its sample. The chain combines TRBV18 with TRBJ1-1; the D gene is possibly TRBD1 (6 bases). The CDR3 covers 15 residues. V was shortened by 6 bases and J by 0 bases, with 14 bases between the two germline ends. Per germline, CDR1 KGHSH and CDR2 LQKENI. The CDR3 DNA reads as TGTGCCAGCTCCCCAAAGACAGGTTTGAACACTGAAGCTTTCTTT. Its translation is CASSPKTGLNTEAFF. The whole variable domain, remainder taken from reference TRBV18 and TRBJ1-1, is NAGVMQNPRHLVRRRGQEARLRCSPMKGHSHVYWYRQLPEEGLKFMVYLQKENIIDESGMPKERFSAEFPKEGPSILRIQQVVRGDSAAYFCASSPKTGLNTEAFFGQGTRLTVV.

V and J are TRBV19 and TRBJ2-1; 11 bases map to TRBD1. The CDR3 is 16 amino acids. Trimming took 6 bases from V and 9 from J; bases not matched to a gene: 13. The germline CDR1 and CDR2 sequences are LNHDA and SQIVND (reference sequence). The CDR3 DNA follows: TGTGCCAGTAGAAAGTCCGGGACAGGGGGTCAGGGTGAGCAGTTCTTC. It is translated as CASRKSGTGGQGEQFF.

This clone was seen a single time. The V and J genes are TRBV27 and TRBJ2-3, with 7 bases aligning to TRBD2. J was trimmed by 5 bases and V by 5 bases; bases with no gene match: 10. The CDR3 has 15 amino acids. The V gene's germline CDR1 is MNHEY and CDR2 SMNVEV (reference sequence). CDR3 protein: CASSPWRERIDTQYF. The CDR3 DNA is TGTGCCAGCAGTCCCTGGCGGGAGAGAATAGATACGCAGTATTTT.

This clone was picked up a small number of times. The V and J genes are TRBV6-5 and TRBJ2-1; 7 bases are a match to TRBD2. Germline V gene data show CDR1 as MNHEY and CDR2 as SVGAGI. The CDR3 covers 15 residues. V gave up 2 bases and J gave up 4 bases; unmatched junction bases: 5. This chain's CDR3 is CASSYVAGGYNEQFF. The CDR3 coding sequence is TGTGCCAGCAGTTACGTAGCGGGTGGTTACAATGAGCAGTTCTTC.

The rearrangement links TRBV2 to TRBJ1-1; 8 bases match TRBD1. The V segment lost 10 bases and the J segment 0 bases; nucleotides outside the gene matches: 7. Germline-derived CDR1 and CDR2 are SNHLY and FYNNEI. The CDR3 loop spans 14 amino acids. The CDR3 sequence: CATGQGEMNTEAFF. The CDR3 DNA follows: TGTGCCACAGGACAGGGCGAAATGAACACTGAAGCTTTCTTT.

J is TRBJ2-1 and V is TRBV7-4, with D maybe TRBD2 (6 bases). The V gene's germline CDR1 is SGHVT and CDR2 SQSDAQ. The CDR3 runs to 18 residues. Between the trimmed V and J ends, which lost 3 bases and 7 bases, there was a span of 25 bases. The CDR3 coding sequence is TGTGCCAGCAGCTTCGACTATTACTCGGGGGACCGTCAGAATGAGCAGTTCTTC. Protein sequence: CASSFDYYSGDRQNEQFF.

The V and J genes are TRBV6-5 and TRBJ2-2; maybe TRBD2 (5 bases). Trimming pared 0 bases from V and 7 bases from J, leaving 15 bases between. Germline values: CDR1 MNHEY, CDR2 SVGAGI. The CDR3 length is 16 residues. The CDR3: CASSYSKLVRDGELFF. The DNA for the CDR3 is TGTGCCAGCAGTTACTCGAAGCTAGTCCGGGACGGGGAGCTGTTTTTT.

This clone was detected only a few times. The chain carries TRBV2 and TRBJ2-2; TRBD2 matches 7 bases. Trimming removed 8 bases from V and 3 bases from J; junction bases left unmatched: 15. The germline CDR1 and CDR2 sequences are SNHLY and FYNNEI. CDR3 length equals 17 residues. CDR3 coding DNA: TGTGCCAGCTCAATCCGGCCCCAGGGAGGGGACACCGGGGAGCTGTTTTTT. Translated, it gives CASSIRPQGGDTGELFF.

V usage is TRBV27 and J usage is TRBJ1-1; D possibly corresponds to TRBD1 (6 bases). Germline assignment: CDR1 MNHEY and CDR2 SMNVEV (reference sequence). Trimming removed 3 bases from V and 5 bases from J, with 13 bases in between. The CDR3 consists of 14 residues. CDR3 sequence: CASSFGGGGTEAFF. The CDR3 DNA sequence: TGTGCCAGCAGTTTTGGGGGCGGGGGGACTGAAGCTTTCTTT.

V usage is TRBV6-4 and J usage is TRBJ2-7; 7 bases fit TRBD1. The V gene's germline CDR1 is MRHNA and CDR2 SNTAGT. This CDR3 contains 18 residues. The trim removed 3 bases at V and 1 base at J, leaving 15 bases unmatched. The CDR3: CASSEKDRYWSGSYEQYF. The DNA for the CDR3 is TGTGCCAGCAGTGAAAAGGACAGGTACTGGAGCGGTTCCTACGAGCAGTACTTC.